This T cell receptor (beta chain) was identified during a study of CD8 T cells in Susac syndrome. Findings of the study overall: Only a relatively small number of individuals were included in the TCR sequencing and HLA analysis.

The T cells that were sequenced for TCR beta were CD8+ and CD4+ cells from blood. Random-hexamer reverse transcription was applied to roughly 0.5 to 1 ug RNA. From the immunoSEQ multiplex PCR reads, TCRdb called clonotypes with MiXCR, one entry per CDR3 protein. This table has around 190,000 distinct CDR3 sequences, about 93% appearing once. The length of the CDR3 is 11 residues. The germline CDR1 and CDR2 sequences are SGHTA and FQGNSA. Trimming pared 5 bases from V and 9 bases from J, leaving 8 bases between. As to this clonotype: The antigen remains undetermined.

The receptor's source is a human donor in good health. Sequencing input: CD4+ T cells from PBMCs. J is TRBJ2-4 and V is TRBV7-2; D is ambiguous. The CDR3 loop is CASSPGPIQYF. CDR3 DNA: TGTGCCAGCAGCCCGGGTCCCATTCAGTACTTC.